The 6 T cell receptor beta chains in this list originate from one sample, sequenced in a study of T cells after yellow fever vaccination (dated by TCRdb to the late 2010s). The treatment or condition label, read with the paper, signifies: live attenuated yellow fever vaccine strain. The library was generated by 5' RACE. TCRdb lists the instrument as Illumina NovaSeq 6000. The public reads were reanalyzed by TCRdb: fastp trimming at Q25, MiXCR alignment, in-frame beta chains only. Rows with one shared CDR3 protein collapse into an entry with the most common genes and DNA. This sample is represented by some 340,000 distinct CDR3 sequences; approximately 12% of them were singletons. Of the sample, less than 3.5% falls within the top ten clones. The specimen comprised CD4+ T cells sorted from PBMCs, sampled 45 days after the yellow fever booster vaccination. The source is a man younger than 35 who received the YFV17D yellow fever vaccine.

This clonotype was observed a handful of times. The chain joins TRBV6-2 or TRBV6-3 to TRBJ2-7; perhaps TRBD1 as D (6 bases). The CDR3 contains 15 residues. The germline gives CDR1 MNHEY, CDR2 SVGEGT. V lost 5 bases and J 4 bases, leaving 18 bases between the germline ends. The CDR3 sequence: CASSTGQPGSYEQYF. CDR3 nucleotides: TGTGCCAGCAGTACTGGACAGCCGGGTAGTTACGAGCAGTACTTC.

This clonotype was seen only a few times. The V call is TRBV5-5, the J call TRBJ1-4; 8 bases are a match to TRBD1. This CDR3 contains 14 residues. The J segment lost 7 bases and the V segment lost 7 bases, leaving 9 bases of the junction unmatched. CDR1 SGHKS and CDR2 YYEKEE come from the germline V gene (reference sequence). The CDR3 DNA reads TGTGCCAGCCAGGATAGCAGGGGGCCTGAAAAACTGTTTTTT. It translates to CASQDSRGPEKLFF.

This clonotype appeared a few times. The J gene is TRBJ2-3, the V gene TRBV29-1; TRBD2 is a possible D gene (5 bases). Germline loops: CDR1 SQVTM, CDR2 ANQGSEA. V lost 7 bases and J lost 6, with 11 bases in between. The CDR3 is 11 amino acids. The CDR3 DNA reads TGCAGCGGACGGGAACTGGATACGCAGTATTTT. Its protein product is CSGRELDTQYF.

The chain carries TRBV11-1 and TRBJ2-1; possible D gene TRBD1, 5 bases. This CDR3 spans 16 amino acids. Germline loops: CDR1 SGHAT, CDR2 FQDESV (reference sequence). V dropped 6 bases and J dropped 1 base, with 16 bases sitting between them. For the CDR3, the DNA is TGTGCCAGCAGTTTATCGACAGAGGTGTCCTACAATGAGCAGTTCTTC. This gives the protein CASSLSTEVSYNEQFF.

This clonotype was detected only a few times. This rearrangement joins TRBV6-5 to TRBJ1-2; no reliable D call. CDR1 and CDR2 (germline): MNHEY, SVGAGI. The CDR3 extends over 15 amino acids. V was cut by 4 bases and J by 2 bases, with 14 bases left in between. CDR3 sequence (DNA): TGTGCCAGCAGTTTTTCTGGCGGTTTCAACTATGGCTACACCTTC. Amino acids: CASSFSGGFNYGYTF.

This clonotype has more than one count but fewer than ten. This chain joins TRBV6-6 and TRBJ2-5; D unresolved. Germline CDR1 and CDR2: MNHNY and SVGAGI (reference sequence). The CDR3 totals 11 residues. V was trimmed by 2 bases and J by 7 bases, leaving 5 bases between them. As DNA, the CDR3 is TGTGCCAGCAGTTACGATAGGACCCAGTACTTC. Protein: CASSYDRTQYF.